These 22 T cell receptor beta chains came from one sample sequenced in a study of T-cell memory formation after mild COVID-19. TCRdb itself ran the 5' RACE reads through MiXCR, one entry per CDR3 protein. Of roughly 130,000 distinct CDR3 sequences listed, roughly 15% are singletons. The specimen sequenced was PBMCs or a T cell subset sorted from them (not recorded which). The receptors come from an adult woman who had mild COVID-19 (a few samples of this study predate the infection). Cell type and time point are not known.

The chain is built from TRBV25-1 and TRBJ1-1, with D maybe TRBD1 (6 bases). Trimming pared 8 bases from V and 8 bases from J, leaving 18 bases between. Germline CDR1 MGHDK, CDR2 SYGVNS. The length of the CDR3 is 13 residues. CDR3 coding DNA: TGTGCCAGCGGGTACAGGGAAGGCAGAGAAGCTTTCTTT. The encoded protein is CASGYREGREAFF.

This chain connects TRBV7-6 to TRBJ1-2, with 9 bases fitting TRBD1. The CDR3 extends over 15 amino acids. Germline loops: CDR1 SGHVS, CDR2 FNYEAQ. The junction had 10 bases not matched to a gene; V was cut back by 4 bases and J by 7 bases. DNA for the CDR3: TGTGCCAGCAGCTATACCACAGGGGGCGGAGGTGGCTACACCTTC. This translates into CASSYTTGGGGGYTF.

This clonotype has only a few counts. V and J are TRBV3-1 and TRBJ1-1, with D possibly being TRBD1 (5 bases). Germline CDR1 is LGHDT and CDR2 is YNNKEL (reference sequence). With 3 bases removed from V and 11 bases from J, the gap between germline ends came to 16 bases. CDR3 length equals 13 residues. CDR3 residues: CASSQISGRDAFF. For the CDR3, the DNA is TGTGCCAGCAGCCAGATATCAGGCAGGGACGCTTTCTTT.

The chain joins TRBV7-8 to TRBJ2-5, with D perhaps matching TRBD1 or TRBD2 (7 bases each). V dropped 4 bases and J dropped 3 bases, with 9 bases sitting between them. Germline CDR1 reads SGHVS; CDR2 reads FQNEAQ. This CDR3 is built from 13 residues. The CDR3 is CASSSGGEETQYF. The CDR3, as DNA: TGTGCCAGCAGCTCAGGGGGGGAAGAGACCCAGTACTTC.

This clonotype was seen more than once but under ten times. The chain is built from TRBV6-5 and TRBJ2-3; 11 bases align to TRBD2. Germline CDR1 and CDR2: MNHEY and SVGAGI. J was trimmed by 3 bases and V by 0 bases; bases with no gene match: 2. This CDR3 has 16 residues. CDR3 sequence: CASSYSSGGATDTQYF. The CDR3 nucleotides read TGTGCCAGCAGTTACTCTAGCGGGGGGGCAACAGATACGCAGTATTTT.

J is TRBJ2-3 and V is TRBV20-1; the D gene is possibly TRBD1 (6 bases). CDR1 and CDR2 from the germline V gene are DFQATT and SNEGSKA (reference sequence). The V gene lost 3 bases and the J gene lost 0 bases, with 10 bases spanning the gap. The CDR3 is 14 residues long. The CDR3: CSASGQGSTDTQYF. CDR3 in DNA: TGCAGTGCTAGTGGGCAGGGGAGCACAGATACGCAGTATTTT.

This clonotype occurred a few times. The chain joins TRBV24-1 to TRBJ2-3; D gene unclear. The CDR3 is 13 amino acids. V was clipped by 5 bases and J by 0 bases, with 5 bases between them. Germline values: CDR1 KGHDR, CDR2 SFDVKD. The chain's CDR3 is CATSVPSTDTQYF. The CDR3 region has the DNA TGTGCCACCAGTGTCCCCAGCACAGATACGCAGTATTTT.

The genes are TRBV7-7 and TRBJ2-5; TRBD1 matches 7 bases. The CDR3 is made up of 14 amino acids. With 4 bases clipped from V and 10 bases from J, the junction kept 12 bases outside the gene matches. Germline loops: CDR1 SSHAT, CDR2 FNYEAQ (reference sequence). The CDR3 nucleotides are TGTGCCAGCAGCTCCGACAGGGTATGGGGGAACCAGTACTTC. Residues: CASSSDRVWGNQYF.

In its sample, this clonotype was seen a few times. The J gene is TRBJ1-1, the V gene TRBV5-1; D remains unclear. Germline V CDR1 and CDR2: SGHRS, YFSETQ. Between the trimmed V and J ends, which lost 5 bases and 2 bases, there was a span of 16 bases. The CDR3 extends over 15 amino acids. CDR3 bases: TGCGCCAGCAGTTCCGTCGGGGAACCCAACACTGAAGCTTTCTTT. Residues: CASSSVGEPNTEAFF.

The V call is TRBV6-2 or TRBV6-3, the J call TRBJ2-7; 8 bases align to TRBD2. The CDR3 spans 14 residues. Per germline, CDR1 MNHEY and CDR2 SVGEGT. The ends lost 6 bases at V and 6 bases at J; junction bases unmatched: 10. CDR3 sequence: CASRLRSAGGEQYF. The CDR3 DNA reads as TGTGCCAGCAGGCTCCGATCGGCGGGGGGCGAGCAGTACTTC.

The chain couples TRBV12-3 or TRBV12-4 to TRBJ2-1, with TRBD2 matching 8 bases. This CDR3 comprises 15 residues. Trimming took 6 bases from V and 5 from J; bases not matched to a gene: 9. The CDR3 DNA follows: TGTGCCAGCAGGACCTACAGCGGGAGCAACAATGAGCAGTTCTTC. It codes for CASRTYSGSNNEQFF.

In its sample, this clonotype was seen many times. This chain joins TRBV5-1 and TRBJ2-1; the match to TRBD1 covers 10 bases. CDR3 length: 17 amino acids. The V and J ends lost 7 bases and 0 bases, in that order; junction bases with no gene match: 10. Looked up from germline, CDR1 is SGHRS and CDR2 is YFSETQ. The CDR3 region has the DNA TGCGCCAGCCAACGGGACAGGGGATCTAGCTCCTACAATGAGCAGTTCTTC. Its translation: CASQRDRGSSSYNEQFF.

This clonotype was counted between two and nine times. The chain joins TRBV27 to TRBJ1-1; no firm D call. CDR3 length equals 15 residues. V dropped 4 bases and J dropped 0 bases, with 12 bases sitting between them. The germline gives CDR1 MNHEY, CDR2 SMNVEV (reference sequence). The CDR3 loop reads CASSSPTRMNTEAFF. The CDR3 coding sequence is TGTGCCAGCAGTTCCCCGACACGGATGAACACTGAAGCTTTCTTT.

This clonotype turned up a few times. The chain couples TRBV21-1 to TRBJ2-1; the tabulated D call, TRBD1, remains unverified against the DNA. TRBV21-1 is a pseudogene locus. The CDR3 extends over 16 amino acids. The CDR3 region is CASSNPRRGPYNEQFF. The CDR3 DNA reads TGTGCCAGCAGCAACCCCCGGCGGGGCCCCTACAATGAGCAGTTCTTC.

V is TRBV6-5 and J is TRBJ1-1; D is unresolved. Germline loops: CDR1 MNHEY, CDR2 SVGAGI. The CDR3 contains 13 residues. V was trimmed by 2 bases and J by 9 bases, leaving 13 bases between them. The DNA of the CDR3 is TGTGCCAGCAGTTACCTGGCGGGAGAGAAAGCTTTCTTT. Residues: CASSYLAGEKAFF.

The J gene is TRBJ2-1, the V gene TRBV5-1; D remains unclear. The CDR3 loop spans 14 amino acids. In germline, CDR1 is SGHRS, CDR2 YFSETQ. V was trimmed by 5 bases and J by 9 bases, leaving 18 bases between them. The CDR3: CASSLPKTFGEQFF. CDR3 nucleotides: TGCGCCAGCAGTCTACCGAAGACTTTCGGTGAGCAGTTCTTC.

This chain uses TRBV11-3 with TRBJ1-4; the D is unclear. From germline, CDR1 is SGHNT and CDR2 YENEEA. V shed 5 bases and J shed 5 bases, with 12 bases lying between them. The CDR3 contains 14 residues. The CDR3 here is CASSHRPRNEKLFF. The CDR3 nucleotides are TGTGCCAGCAGCCACCGGCCAAGGAATGAAAAACTGTTTTTT.

Only a few counts were recorded for this clonotype. The chain employs TRBV7-6 and TRBJ1-2; D call uncertain. CDR1 is SGHVS and CDR2 is FNYEAQ in the germline V gene. V lost 1 base and J lost 7, with 10 bases in between. The CDR3 is 13 residues long. This chain's CDR3 is CASSLGMDGGYTF. The CDR3 bases are TGTGCCAGCAGCTTAGGTATGGACGGTGGCTACACCTTC.

This clonotype occurred a few times. The V and J genes are TRBV29-1 and TRBJ2-5, with 8 bases fitting TRBD2. Looked up from germline, CDR1 is SQVTM and CDR2 is ANQGSEA. This CDR3 region has 13 residues. Germline trimming cut 4 bases from V and 2 bases from J; bases unmatched to any gene: 3. CDR3 coding DNA: TGCAGCGTTGTATTAGCGGGACAAGAGACCCAGTACTTC. This codes for CSVVLAGQETQYF.

This clonotype was observed a handful of times. The chain combines TRBV15 with TRBJ2-7; D is unclear. This CDR3 spans 13 amino acids. Germline CDR1 reads LNHNV; CDR2 reads YYDKDF (reference sequence). V lost 6 bases, J lost 1 base, and 10 bases lay in between. As DNA, the CDR3 is TGTGCCACCAGAACGGAAAGTTCCTACGAGCAGTACTTC. Protein product: CATRTESSYEQYF.

This clonotype was seen a few times. This chain connects TRBV9 to TRBJ2-7; 13 bases match TRBD2. This CDR3 has 17 amino acids. The V gene end was trimmed by 4 bases and the J gene end by 5 bases; junction bases not matched to a gene: 12. The germline CDR1 and CDR2 sequences are SGDLS and YYNGEE. The CDR3 region is CASSPPGLAGFVDEQYF. The CDR3, as DNA: TGTGCCAGCAGCCCACCGGGACTAGCGGGATTCGTTGACGAGCAGTACTTC.

A few counts support this clonotype. The genes are TRBV7-2 and TRBJ1-3, with D possibly being TRBD1 (5 bases). Trimming took 1 base from V and 0 from J, leaving 7 bases between them. Germline V gives CDR1 SGHTA, CDR2 FQGNSA. This CDR3 has 15 residues. In DNA form, the CDR3 reads TGTGCCAGCAGCTTAGACGGGGGCTCTGGAAACACCATATATTTT. Translated: CASSLDGGSGNTIYF.